This TCR beta chain comes out of a study of regulatory T cells in long-lasting Graves disease. Time point reported: persistent/refractory GD, antithyroid drugs over 5 years with positive TRAb. The TCR library was made from RNA that had been extracted from PBMCs in TRIzol. Doctors identified Graves' disease using the American Thyroid Association guidelines. Each patient gave approximately 9.6 milliliters of EDTA-anticoagulated peripheral blood. This clonotype turned up a few times. Its target is not known. Study-wide points: Persistent Graves' disease cases displayed lower TCR diversity than newly diagnosed ones. Results may be inaccurate due to the small sample size.

The V end lost 5 bases, the J end lost 2 bases, and 10 bases lay between the germline ends. This CDR3 is built from 12 residues. Germline CDR1 and CDR2: SQVTM and ANQGSEA. CDR3-region Arm-PCR and iRepertoire HTBI primers produced the TCR beta libraries. Using its own MiXCR run on the multiplex PCR reads, TCRdb lists one record per CDR3 protein. This sample has hundreds of thousands of distinct CDR3 sequences, with under 25% found just once. This TCR was sampled from a female donor with Graves disease. The rearrangement joins TRBV29-1 to TRBJ2-7; D tentatively fits TRBD1 or TRBD2 (6 bases each). This specimen consisted of peripheral blood mononuclear cells (PBMCs), obtained when the disease was refractory, from a patient treated with antithyroid drugs. The CDR3 nucleotides are TGCAGCGTTCGGGGGACACCCTACGAGCAGTACTTC. Translated: CSVRGTPYEQYF.